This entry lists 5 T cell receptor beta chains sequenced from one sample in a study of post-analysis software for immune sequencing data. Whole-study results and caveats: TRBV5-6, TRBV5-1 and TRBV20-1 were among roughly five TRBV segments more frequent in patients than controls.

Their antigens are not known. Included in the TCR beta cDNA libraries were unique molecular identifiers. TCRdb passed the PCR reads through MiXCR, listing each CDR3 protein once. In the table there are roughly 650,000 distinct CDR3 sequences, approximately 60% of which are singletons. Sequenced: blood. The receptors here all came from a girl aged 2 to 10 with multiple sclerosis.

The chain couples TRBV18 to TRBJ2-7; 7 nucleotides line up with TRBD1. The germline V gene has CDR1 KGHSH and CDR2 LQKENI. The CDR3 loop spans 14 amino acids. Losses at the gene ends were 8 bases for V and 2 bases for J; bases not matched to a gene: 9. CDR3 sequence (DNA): TGTGCCAGCAGCCGGGACAGTGATGCCTACGAGCAGTACTTC. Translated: CASSRDSDAYEQYF.

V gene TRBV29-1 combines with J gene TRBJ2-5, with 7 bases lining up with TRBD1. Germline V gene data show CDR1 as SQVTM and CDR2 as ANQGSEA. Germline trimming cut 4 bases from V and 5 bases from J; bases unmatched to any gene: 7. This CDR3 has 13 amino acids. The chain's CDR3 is CSVGGGRGETQYF. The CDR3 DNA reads TGCAGCGTTGGTGGTGGCAGGGGGGAGACCCAGTACTTC.

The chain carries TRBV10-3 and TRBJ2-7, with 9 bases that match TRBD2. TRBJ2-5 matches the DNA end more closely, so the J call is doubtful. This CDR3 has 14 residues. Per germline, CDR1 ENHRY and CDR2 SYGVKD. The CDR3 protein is CAISEFERGATQYF. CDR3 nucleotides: TGTGCCATCAGTGAGTTCGAGCGGGGGGCGACCCAGTACTTC.

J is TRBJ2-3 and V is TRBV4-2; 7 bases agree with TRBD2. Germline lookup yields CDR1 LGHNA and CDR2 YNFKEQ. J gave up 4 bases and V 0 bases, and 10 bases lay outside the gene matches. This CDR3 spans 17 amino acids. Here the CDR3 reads CASSQEGETSSPDTQYF. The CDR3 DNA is TGTGCCAGCAGCCAAGAAGGAGAGACTAGCTCCCCAGATACGCAGTATTTT.

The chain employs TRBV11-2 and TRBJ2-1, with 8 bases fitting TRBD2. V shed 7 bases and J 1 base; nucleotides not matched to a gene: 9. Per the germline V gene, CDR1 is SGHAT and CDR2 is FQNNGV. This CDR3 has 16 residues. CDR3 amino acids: CASNLNGGGSYNEQFF. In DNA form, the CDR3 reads TGTGCCAGCAACCTAAACGGGGGGGGTTCCTACAATGAGCAGTTCTTC.